A single sample is the source of the 8 T cell receptor beta chains below, sequenced in a study of blood T cell repertoires in COVID-19. Some clones are missing from TCRdb's copy, which holds only in-frame ones; the method was immunoSEQ multiplex PCR. The data hold around 81,000 clones, with around nine tenths observed a single time. Sequenced input: peripheral blood. These receptors were obtained from a woman aged 60-70 years with acute or convalescent COVID-19.

In its sample, this clone was seen once. V is TRBV11-2 and J is TRBJ1-2; the match to TRBD1 covers 10 bases. The V and J ends lost 3 bases and 4 bases, in that order; junction bases with no gene match: 5. Germline V gives CDR1 SGHAT, CDR2 FQNNGV. The CDR3 totals 15 residues. The CDR3 is CASSLTGGPLYGYTF. For the CDR3, the DNA is TGTGCCAGCAGCTTGACAGGGGGCCCCCTCTATGGCTACACCTTC.

CDR3 DNA sequence: TGTGCCAGCAGTGAGATCAGGGCTAATTCACCCCTCCACTTT. This encodes CASSEIRANSPLHF. The rearrangement uses TRBV2 and TRBJ1-6, with a possible D match to TRBD1 (5 bases). The CDR3 has 14 amino acids. Trimming removed 3 bases from V and 6 bases from J, with 9 bases in between. Germline V lookup: CDR1 SNHLY, CDR2 FYNNEI.

This clone was counted a single time. J is TRBJ1-5 and V is TRBV2, with a weak D call TRBD1 (5 bases). Germline-derived CDR1 and CDR2 are SNHLY and FYNNEI. The CDR3 covers 14 residues. V lost 1 base and J lost 5, with 9 bases in between. This CDR3 is CASSEEGRDQPQHF. For the CDR3, the DNA is TGTGCCAGCAGTGAAGAGGGGAGGGATCAGCCCCAGCATTTT.

The CDR3 region is CASSYRDSSSYGYTF. The CDR3 DNA follows: TGTGCCAGCAGCTACCGGGACAGCAGTTCTTATGGCTACACCTTC. The chain is built from TRBV7-2 and TRBJ1-2, with 7 bases that match TRBD1. The CDR3 consists of 15 residues. Trimming took 4 bases from V and 5 from J; bases not matched to a gene: 10. Per germline, CDR1 SGHTA and CDR2 FQGNSA.

The chain links TRBV5-1 to TRBJ1-6; D gene ambiguous. The CDR3 contains 15 residues. V was cut by 0 bases and J by 6 bases, with 10 bases left in between. Germline V gene sequence: CDR1 SGHRS, CDR2 YFSETQ. As DNA, the CDR3 is TGCGCCAGCAGCTTGGATGACATGGGTAATTCACCCCTCCACTTT. Protein: CASSLDDMGNSPLHF.

This sequence joins TRBV19 and TRBJ2-3; 7 bases are a match to TRBD2. The trim removed 3 bases at V and 1 base at J, leaving 4 bases unmatched. Germline values: CDR1 LNHDA, CDR2 SQIVND (reference sequence). The CDR3 totals 15 residues. CDR3 DNA: TGTGCCAGTAGTATGGGCGGGGGAGGCACAGATACGCAGTATTTT. Translated, it gives CASSMGGGGTDTQYF.

This clone has a single count. The chain combines TRBV24-1 with TRBJ2-7; 8 bases align to TRBD1. J gave up 5 bases and V 2 bases, and 7 bases lay outside the gene matches. Germline V gene sequence: CDR1 KGHDR, CDR2 SFDVKD. The CDR3 spans 15 residues. The CDR3 loop is CATSDYGQGRHEQYF. The CDR3, as DNA: TGTGCCACCAGTGATTACGGACAGGGCCGGCACGAGCAGTACTTC.

The chain is built from TRBV18 and TRBJ2-3; a possible D gene is TRBD2 (5 bases). Trimming took 3 bases from V and 5 from J, leaving 9 bases between them. This CDR3 comprises 13 residues. Germline CDR1 and CDR2: KGHSH and LQKENI. The CDR3 nucleotides read TGTGCCAGCTCACCGCTCGGGGTAGATACGCAGTATTTT. The encoded protein is CASSPLGVDTQYF.